This TCR beta chain was found in a study of T cell changes during pregnancy in multiple sclerosis. CDR3 length: 16 residues. Trimming cost V 5 bases and J 8 bases, with 21 bases left between them. CDR1 and CDR2 from the germline V gene are MDHEN and SYDVKM. Sequencing was performed with immunoSEQ multiplex PCR; in TCRdb, only in-frame clones are kept and a portion is missing. The sample yields 18,000 or so clones, over 70% seen once. The sequence derives from a female donor in good health, enrolled as a control in a pregnancy study. Material: CD8+ T cells from peripheral blood mononuclear cells, obtained in the third trimester of pregnancy. The chain links TRBV28 to TRBJ2-2; weak D call: TRBD1 (6 bases). CDR3 bases: TGTGCCAGCAGTCCTATGATACAGGGTTCGGGAGGGGAGCTGTTTTTT. Residues: CASSPMIQGSGGELFF. Based on the CDR3 plus reference TRBV28 and TRBJ2-2, the full variable domain is DVKVTQSSRYLVKRTGEKVFLECVQDMDHENMFWYRQDPGLGLRLIYFSYDVKMKEKGDIPEGYSVSREKKERFSLILESASTNQTSMYLCASSPMIQGSGGELFFGEGSRLTVL.